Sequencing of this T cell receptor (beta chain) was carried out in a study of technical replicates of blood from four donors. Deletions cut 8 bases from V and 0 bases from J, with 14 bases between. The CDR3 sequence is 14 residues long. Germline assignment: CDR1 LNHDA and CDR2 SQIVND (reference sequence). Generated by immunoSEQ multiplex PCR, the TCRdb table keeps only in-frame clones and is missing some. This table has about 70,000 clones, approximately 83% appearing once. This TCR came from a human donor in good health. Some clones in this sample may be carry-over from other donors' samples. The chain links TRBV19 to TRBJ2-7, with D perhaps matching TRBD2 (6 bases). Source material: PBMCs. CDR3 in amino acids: CASRLAGSSYEQYF. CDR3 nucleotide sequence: TGTGCCAGTCGACTCGCGGGAAGCTCCTACGAGCAGTACTTC.